This paragraph covers one T cell receptor beta chain sequence. This record belongs to a study of cytomegalovirus exposure and HLA in healthy donors. Here immunoSEQ multiplex PCR was the method, and the copy in TCRdb shows in-frame clones only, minus some. Among 250,000 or so clones listed, roughly 90% were seen once. This TCR was sampled from a man aged 18 to 29 in good health and CMV-seropositive. Sequencing input: PBMCs.

CDR3 sequence (DNA): TGTGCCAGCAGCTATCACAGGGGGCCTAACTATGGCTACACCTTC. Amino acid sequence: CASSYHRGPNYGYTF. This sequence joins TRBV2 and TRBJ1-2; 9 bases match TRBD1. Germline values: CDR1 SNHLY, CDR2 FYNNEI. This CDR3 comprises 15 residues. Losses at the gene ends were 6 bases for V and 0 bases for J; bases not matched to a gene: 5.